Listed below are T cell receptor beta chains from one sample, sequenced in a study of blood T cells in healthy people across ages. TCRdb reprocessed the 5' RACE reads via MiXCR and lists one record per CDR3 protein. The data show 1.4 million or so distinct CDR3 sequences, approximately 39% seen once. Sequenced sample: blood. Receptors were obtained from a woman aged 18-29 years in good health. Each CDR3 is given with its conserved first and last residue. D genes are given only for firm matches. Only part of the rows carry a size: once, few, many, or a class if the clone is expanded.

d_call j_call v_call clone_size cdr3_nt cdr3_aa
- TRBJ2-4 TRBV18 - TGTGCCGGCTCACCACCTAAGACAGCAGCCAAAAACATTCAGTACTTC CAGSPPKTAAKNIQYF
- TRBJ2-1 TRBV20-1 - TGCAGTGCAGGGACTGGGGCAGGGCTTTACAATGAGCAGTTCTTC CSAGTGAGLYNEQFF
- TRBJ2-5 TRBV7-2 once TGTGCCGGCAGCTTAGCGCTAGCAGAGACCCAGTACTTC CAGSLALAETQYF
- TRBJ2-2 TRBV6-6 few TGTGCCAGCAGTTACGCAGGGCGCGGGGAGCTGTTTTTT CASSYAGRGELFF
- TRBJ1-5 TRBV21-1 - TGTGCCAGCAGCCCGACGGGGTGCGGCATCCTTCAGCCCCAGCATTTT CASSPTGCGILQPQHF
- TRBJ1-4 TRBV6-1 - TGTGCCAGCAGACCTCTTATGGGGGGCGGGAGTCAGGAAAAACTGTTTTTT CASRPLMGGGSQEKLFF
- TRBJ2-7 TRBV6-2/TRBV6-3 - TGTGCCAGCAAGTTGGCAGTCCCCTACGAGCAGTACTTC CASKLAVPYEQYF
TRBD2 TRBJ2-3 TRBV7-2 many TGTGCCAGCAGCCTGGGACTAGCGAAAGATACGCAGTATTTT CASSLGLAKDTQYF
TRBD1 TRBJ2-7 TRBV11-2 - TGTGCCAGCAGCTTAAACGGACAGGGGGCTTACGAGCAGTACTTC CASSLNGQGAYEQYF
TRBD2 TRBJ2-3 TRBV9 - TGTGCCAGCAGCGTAGTCGGACTAGCGGACACAGATACGCAGTATTTT CASSVVGLADTDTQYF
- TRBJ2-2 TRBV11-2 few TGTGCCAGCAGACAACAGGAGACCGGGGAGCTGTTTTTT CASRQQETGELFF
- TRBJ2-7 TRBV7-9 - TGTGCCAGCAGCTTAGATCTAACCCCCTACGAGCAGTACTTC CASSLDLTPYEQYF
- TRBJ2-1 TRBV29-1 few TGCAGCGTTGATTTTGCGCCCGGGCAGTTCTTC CSVDFAPGQFF
TRBD2 TRBJ2-1 TRBV7-9 - TGTGCCAGCAGCTTACTAGCGGGAGGCCCTTCCCACAATGAGCAGTTCTTC CASSLLAGGPSHNEQFF
- TRBJ2-7 TRBV5-1 few TGCGCCAGCAGCTTGCTTGGGACTGTCGTTGGGAACGAGCAGTACTTC CASSLLGTVVGNEQYF
- TRBJ1-2 TRBV12-3/TRBV12-4 few TGTGCCAGCAGTTCAGGCAGGACCTCCTATGGCTACACCTTC CASSSGRTSYGYTF